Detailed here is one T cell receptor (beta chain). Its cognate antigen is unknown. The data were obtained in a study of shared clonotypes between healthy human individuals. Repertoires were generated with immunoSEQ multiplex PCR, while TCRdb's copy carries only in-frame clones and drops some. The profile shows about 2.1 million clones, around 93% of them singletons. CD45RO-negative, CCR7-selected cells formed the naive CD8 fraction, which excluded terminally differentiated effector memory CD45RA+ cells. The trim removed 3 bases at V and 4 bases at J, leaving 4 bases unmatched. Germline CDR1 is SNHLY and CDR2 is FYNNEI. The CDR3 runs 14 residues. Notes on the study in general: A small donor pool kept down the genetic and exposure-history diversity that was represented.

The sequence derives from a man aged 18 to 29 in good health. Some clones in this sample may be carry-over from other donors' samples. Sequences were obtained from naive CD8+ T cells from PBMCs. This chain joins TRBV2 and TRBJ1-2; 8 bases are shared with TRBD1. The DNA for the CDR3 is TGTGCCAGCAGTGACAACAGGGGGGGCTATGGCTACACCTTC. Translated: CASSDNRGGYGYTF.